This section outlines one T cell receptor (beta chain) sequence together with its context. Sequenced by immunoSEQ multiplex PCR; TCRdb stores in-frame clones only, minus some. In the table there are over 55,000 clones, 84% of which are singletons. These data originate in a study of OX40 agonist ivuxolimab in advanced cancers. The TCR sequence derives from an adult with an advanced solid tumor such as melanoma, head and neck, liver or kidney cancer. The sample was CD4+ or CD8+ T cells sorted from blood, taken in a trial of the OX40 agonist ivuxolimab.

This CDR3 is CASSRGGEGEQYF. DNA of the CDR3: TGTGCCAGTAGTCGAGGGGGCGAGGGCGAGCAGTACTTC. V and J are TRBV19 and TRBJ2-7; 7 nucleotides agree with TRBD1. Germline V CDR1 and CDR2: LNHDA, SQIVND (reference sequence). J gave up 6 bases and V 5 bases, and 7 bases lay outside the gene matches. The CDR3 is 13 amino acids.